What follows are 32 T cell receptor beta chains derived from one specimen sequenced in a study of blood T cell repertoires in COVID-19. The table came from immunoSEQ multiplex PCR; TCRdb's copy has only in-frame clones and leaves some out. Here the sample spans hundreds of thousands of clones, about 80% being singletons. Sequencing used PBMCs or T cells enriched from blood (not recorded which). These receptors all come from a woman aged 40 to 55 who had been exposed to COVID-19.

CDR3: CASSYSIANEKLFF. The CDR3 bases are TGTGCCAGCAGTTACTCGATTGCGAATGAAAAACTGTTTTTT. The rearrangement joins TRBV6-5 to TRBJ1-4, with D unresolved. Trimming left V 0 bases short and J 5 bases short, with 7 bases between. The V gene's germline CDR1 is MNHEY and CDR2 SVGAGI. CDR3 length equals 14 residues.

The rearrangement joins TRBV27 to TRBJ2-7; TRBD2 matches at 8 bases. The V segment lost 3 bases and the J segment 4 bases; nucleotides outside the gene matches: 8. CDR3 length: 15 residues. Germline values: CDR1 MNHEY, CDR2 SMNVEV (reference sequence). The DNA of the CDR3 is TGTGCCAGCAGTTTTGCGGGGGGCCCACAATACGAGCAGTACTTC. Its translation: CASSFAGGPQYEQYF.

The chain recombines TRBV6-6 with TRBJ1-4; 7 bases are shared with TRBD1. Germline CDR1 MNHNY, CDR2 SVGAGI (reference sequence). V trimming: 4 bases; J trimming: 8 bases; junction bases outside the gene matches: 10. The CDR3 has 15 residues. CDR3 sequence reads: CASSLAGTEGEKLFF. The CDR3 nucleotides are TGTGCCAGCAGTTTAGCCGGGACAGAAGGAGAAAAACTGTTTTTT.

This chain uses TRBV7-2 with TRBJ2-1, with 11 bases lining up with TRBD2. Germline values: CDR1 SGHTA, CDR2 FQGNSA. The CDR3 is 15 amino acids. J lost 8 bases, V lost 6 bases, and 9 bases had no gene match. CDR3 in amino acids: CASRLSGGAQYEQFF. The CDR3, as DNA: TGTGCCAGCAGACTTAGCGGGGGGGCCCAATATGAGCAGTTCTTC.

This chain connects TRBV7-9 to TRBJ1-2; 11 nucleotides line up with TRBD1. CDR3 length equals 15 residues. V dropped 2 bases and J dropped 7; count of bases not matched to a gene: 6. CDR1 SEHNR and CDR2 FQNEAQ come from the germline V gene (reference sequence). The CDR3 DNA sequence: TGTGCCAGCAGCTTAACCGGACAGGGGGCGGGTGGCTACACCTTC. It is translated as CASSLTGQGAGGYTF.

At least ten counts were recorded for this clone. The chain recombines TRBV2 with TRBJ2-1; D is possibly TRBD2 (5 bases). CDR3 length equals 15 residues. Germline lookup yields CDR1 SNHLY and CDR2 FYNNEI. V was cut by 6 bases and J by 3 bases, with 15 bases left in between. The CDR3 DNA reads TGTGCCAGCAGGGTGGAAGAGGGCGACTACAATGAGCAGTTCTTC. Amino acid sequence: CASRVEEGDYNEQFF.

The V gene is TRBV9, the J gene TRBJ1-2, with 8 bases fitting TRBD1. V gave up 4 bases and J gave up 4 bases; unmatched junction bases: 9. The germline V gene has CDR1 SGDLS and CDR2 YYNGEE. The CDR3 runs 15 residues. The CDR3 loop is CASSPWTGSGYGYTF. The CDR3 nucleotides are TGTGCCAGCAGCCCCTGGACAGGGTCGGGCTATGGCTACACCTTC.

The chain is built from TRBV11-2 and TRBJ2-2; 7 positions match TRBD1. V was pared by 3 bases and J by 4 bases, with 8 bases of the junction left unmatched. Germline-derived CDR1 and CDR2 are SGHAT and FQNNGV. CDR3 length equals 16 residues. CDR3 loop: CASSLSGTDITGELFF. For the CDR3, the DNA is TGTGCCAGCAGCTTGAGTGGGACAGATATCACCGGGGAGCTGTTTTTT. Looking up the rest from reference TRBV11-2 and TRBJ2-2 gives the full variable domain: EAGVAQSPRYKIIEKRQSVAFWCNPISGHATLYWYQQILGQGPKLLIQFQNNGVVDDSQLPKDRFSAERLKGVDSTLKIQPAKLEDSAVYLCASSLSGTDITGELFFGEGSRLTVL.

In its sample, this clone was seen a few times. The genes are TRBV19 and TRBJ2-5; 9 nucleotides agree with TRBD2. Germline CDR1 and CDR2: LNHDA and SQIVND (reference sequence). The CDR3 consists of 16 residues. The ends lost 2 bases at V and 4 bases at J; junction bases unmatched: 8. CDR3 amino acids: CASSITGAGGRETQYF. CDR3 DNA sequence: TGTGCCAGTAGTATAACCGGAGCGGGGGGAAGAGAGACCCAGTACTTC.

In this sample, this clone turned up a few times. The chain carries TRBV18 and TRBJ1-2; D is undetermined. Trimming pared 0 bases from V and 4 bases from J, leaving 15 bases between. This CDR3 contains 16 residues. In germline, CDR1 is KGHSH, CDR2 LQKENI. The CDR3 DNA sequence: TGTGCCAGCTCACCACCGGAGGGAGTTTTAGTCTATGGCTACACCTTC. The encoded protein is CASSPPEGVLVYGYTF.

As DNA, the CDR3 is TGCGCCAGCAGCTTGGAGCTCTCGAATTCACCCCTCCACTTT. It is translated as CASSLELSNSPLHF. The gene calls are TRBV5-1 and TRBJ1-6; D not resolved. The ends were cut back, 0 bases at V and 7 bases at J, with 8 bases in the middle. This CDR3 contains 14 residues. Germline V gene lookup returns CDR1 SGHRS and CDR2 YFSETQ.

The genes are TRBV7-2 and TRBJ1-1, with D unresolved. V gave up 2 bases and J gave up 3 bases, with 7 bases separating them. Germline CDR1 reads SGHTA; CDR2 reads FQGNSA. This CDR3 comprises 13 residues. The CDR3 here is CASSLWQDTEAFF. CDR3 DNA sequence: TGTGCCAGCAGCTTATGGCAGGACACTGAAGCTTTCTTT.

The V call is TRBV4-1, the J call TRBJ1-1; 8 bases are shared with TRBD1. Germline assignment: CDR1 MGHRA and CDR2 YSYEKL. This CDR3 spans 14 amino acids. V shed 8 bases, J shed 1 base, and the junction held 6 bases outside the gene matches. The CDR3 is CASDQQGGNTEAFF. The CDR3, as DNA: TGCGCCAGCGATCAACAGGGGGGGAACACTGAAGCTTTCTTT.

This chain connects TRBV6-5 to TRBJ1-2; D may be TRBD1 (5 bases). CDR3 length: 15 residues. The germline CDR1 and CDR2 sequences are MNHEY and SVGAGI. The ends were cut back, 2 bases at V and 7 bases at J, with 17 bases in the middle. The CDR3 bases are TGTGCCAGCAGTTACGGGGATTGGAGGGACCTTGGCTACACCTTC. Protein product: CASSYGDWRDLGYTF.

The V call is TRBV6-5, the J call TRBJ2-6; D gene uncertain. The CDR3 is 15 amino acids. Germline V gene data show CDR1 as MNHEY and CDR2 as SVGAGI. The V end lost 6 bases, the J end lost 0 bases, and 9 bases lay between the germline ends. CDR3 DNA sequence: TGTGCCAGCAGAAGACAACGCTCTGGGGCCAACGTCCTGACTTTC. Translated: CASRRQRSGANVLTF.

The rearrangement joins TRBV12-5 to TRBJ1-1; 8 bases line up with TRBD1. After removal of 5 bases from V and 1 base from J, the junction contained 6 bases not matched to a gene. CDR1 and CDR2 (germline): LGHNT, FRNRAP. CDR3 length equals 15 residues. The CDR3 DNA is TGTGCTAGTGGTCCCTGGACAGGGACGAACACTGAAGCTTTCTTT. The encoded protein is CASGPWTGTNTEAFF.

In this sample, this clone turned up a few times. CDR3 in amino acids: CAWSALGGNSPLHF. DNA for the CDR3: TGTGCCTGGAGTGCGTTGGGGGGGAATTCACCCCTCCACTTT. The chain recombines TRBV30 with TRBJ1-6; maybe TRBD1 (5 bases). Germline CDR1 is GTSNPN and CDR2 is SVGIG (reference sequence). The V gene lost 1 base and the J gene lost 7 bases, with 11 bases spanning the gap. The CDR3 consists of 14 residues.

The chain links TRBV15 to TRBJ2-5; tentative D call: TRBD2 (6 bases). Trimming removed 3 bases from V and 4 bases from J, with 15 bases in between. This CDR3 contains 15 residues. The germline V gene encodes CDR1 LNHNV and CDR2 YYDKDF (reference sequence). The CDR3 region is CATSSGTYGGETQYF. CDR3 bases: TGTGCCACCAGCAGCGGGACTTACGGGGGAGAGACCCAGTACTTC. Supplemented by reference TRBV15 and TRBJ2-5, the full variable domain reads DAMVIQNPRYQVTQFGKPVTLSCSQTLNHNVMYWYQQKSSQAPKLLFHYYDKDFNNEADTPDNFQSRRPNTSFCFLDIRSPGLGDTAMYLCATSSGTYGGETQYFGPGTRLLVL.

The chain is built from TRBV5-1 and TRBJ2-3, with 7 bases matching TRBD1. From germline, CDR1 is SGHRS and CDR2 YFSETQ. CDR3 size: 21 residues. The trim removed 4 bases at V and 0 bases at J, leaving 23 bases unmatched. CDR3 amino acids: CASSPSGRARGMGVSTDTQYF. CDR3 sequence (DNA): TGCGCCAGCAGCCCCTCAGGACGGGCCAGGGGGATGGGGGTGAGCACAGATACGCAGTATTTT.

The V and J genes are TRBV7-2 and TRBJ2-7, with D perhaps TRBD1 (6 bases). Trimming took off 4 bases at V and 2 bases at J, with 12 bases between the two ends. This CDR3 has 14 amino acids. The V gene's germline CDR1 is SGHTA and CDR2 FQGNSA. CDR3 nucleotide sequence: TGTGCCAGCAGCTCGGGACAAAACCCCTACGAGCAGTACTTC. It is translated as CASSSGQNPYEQYF.

The chain employs TRBV7-6 and TRBJ2-7; 8 bases fit TRBD1. Losses at the gene ends were 1 base for V and 6 bases for J; bases not matched to a gene: 5. CDR3 length: 14 residues. The germline CDR1 and CDR2 sequences are SGHVS and FNYEAQ. The CDR3 reads CASSLGQGWSEQYF. CDR3 DNA: TGTGCCAGCAGCTTAGGACAGGGGTGGAGCGAGCAGTACTTC.

The chain carries TRBV7-9 and TRBJ1-2; D is possibly TRBD1 (6 bases). The V gene's germline CDR1 is SEHNR and CDR2 FQNEAQ (reference sequence). This CDR3 has 14 amino acids. Trimming removed 0 bases from V and 4 bases from J, with 9 bases in between. In DNA form, the CDR3 reads TGTGCCAGCAGCTTAGCGGTAGGGGGCTATGGCTACACCTTC. Residues: CASSLAVGGYGYTF.

This clone has just one count. The V and J genes are TRBV7-8 and TRBJ2-2, with a weak D call TRBD2 (6 bases). Germline CDR1 SGHVS, CDR2 FQNEAQ. The CDR3 is made up of 13 amino acids. Trimming cost V 5 bases and J 6 bases, with 10 bases left between them. The CDR3 loop is CASSNRRAGELFF. The CDR3 bases are TGTGCCAGCAGCAATCGGAGGGCCGGGGAGCTGTTTTTT.

The V and J genes are TRBV7-2 and TRBJ2-6; 8 bases map to TRBD2. In germline, CDR1 is SGHTA, CDR2 FQGNSA. The CDR3 loop spans 16 amino acids. J lost 2 bases, V lost 3 bases, and 3 bases had no gene match. In DNA, the CDR3 is TGTGCCAGCAGCTTCCGGCGGGGGGCTGGGGCCAACGTCCTGACTTTC. Translated, it gives CASSFRRGAGANVLTF.

This chain links TRBV19 with TRBJ1-2, with D perhaps matching TRBD1 (5 bases). Trimming took off 10 bases at V and 4 bases at J, with 13 bases between the two ends. Germline V gene data show CDR1 as LNHDA and CDR2 as SQIVND (reference sequence). The CDR3 is 12 residues long. DNA for the CDR3: TGTGCCACAAATGACAGCCCCTATGGCTACACCTTC. As protein: CATNDSPYGYTF.

The chain recombines TRBV29-1 with TRBJ2-3, with 9 bases fitting TRBD2. Germline assignment: CDR1 SQVTM and CDR2 ANQGSEA. The length of the CDR3 is 15 residues. The CDR3 nucleotides read TGCACCGCTACAAGAGTAGCGGGGGGCACAGATACGCAGTATTTT. Encoded protein: CTATRVAGGTDTQYF.

The sample holds a few counts of this clone. The J gene is TRBJ2-7, the V gene TRBV3-1 (or the pseudogene TRBV3-2); D ambiguous. This CDR3 has 17 amino acids. V was cut by 0 bases and J by 2 bases, with 17 bases left in between. From germline, CDR1 is LGHDT and CDR2 YNNKEL (reference sequence). In DNA form, the CDR3 reads TGTGCCAGCAGCCAAGATAGAGCCTCGACAACCACCTACGAGCAGTACTTC. Its protein is CASSQDRASTTTYEQYF.

The rearrangement uses TRBV7-9 and TRBJ1-2; possibly TRBD1 for D (6 bases). Germline V gives CDR1 SEHNR, CDR2 FQNEAQ (reference sequence). CDR3 length equals 15 residues. V was clipped by 3 bases and J by 3 bases, with 14 bases between them. CDR3 protein: CASSLRGAEDYGYTF. Here the CDR3 DNA reads TGTGCCAGCAGCTTGCGGGGGGCCGAGGACTATGGCTACACCTTC.

This clone was observed many times. The chain joins TRBV6-6 to TRBJ1-5; 9 nucleotides align to TRBD1. From germline, CDR1 is MNHNY and CDR2 SVGAGI (reference sequence). The CDR3 runs to 14 residues. Unmatched junction bases numbered 4, after V lost 6 bases and J lost 4 bases. The CDR3 DNA follows: TGTGCCAGCAGACCCGGACAGGGGAATCAGCCCCAGCATTTT. It specifies CASRPGQGNQPQHF.

The J gene is TRBJ2-3, the V gene TRBV9; 12 bases agree with TRBD2. The germline V gene encodes CDR1 SGDLS and CDR2 YYNGEE. J lost 3 bases, V lost 3 bases, and 5 bases had no gene match. The CDR3 totals 16 residues. This chain's CDR3 is CASSASGGEPTDTQYF. The CDR3 nucleotides are TGTGCCAGCAGCGCTAGCGGGGGGGAACCTACAGATACGCAGTATTTT.

The rearrangement links TRBV21-1 to TRBJ1-4; no DNA check was done on the table's D call, TRBD1. TRBV21-1 is a recognized pseudogene. CDR3 length: 14 amino acids. For the CDR3, the DNA is TGTGCCAGCAGCAAATTAGGGGACAGTGAAAAACTGTTTTTT. It is translated as CASSKLGDSEKLFF.

The V and J genes are TRBV7-8 and TRBJ1-4; D remains ambiguous. The germline V gene encodes CDR1 SGHVS and CDR2 FQNEAQ. Trimming took off 7 bases at V and 11 bases at J, with 20 bases between the two ends. The CDR3 extends over 14 amino acids. DNA for the CDR3: TGTGCCAGCACTGAGCTTGTCCCCCGCACCAAACTGTTTTTT. Encoded protein: CASTELVPRTKLFF.